The 17 T cell receptor beta chains presented below share a single source sample, sequenced in a study of blood T cell repertoires in COVID-19. The repertoire was sequenced with immunoSEQ multiplex PCR; TCRdb's copy has only in-frame clones and lacks some. The sample has roughly 130,000 clones, just under 85% seen once; the top ten hold roughly 3%. The sample was peripheral blood. Source of these receptors: a woman of 80 years or more with acute or convalescent COVID-19.

V gene TRBV2 combines with J gene TRBJ1-1; 7 bases align to TRBD1. The CDR3 totals 14 residues. J was trimmed by 4 bases and V by 1 base; bases with no gene match: 3. CDR1 and CDR2 (germline): SNHLY, FYNNEI. In DNA, the CDR3 is TGTGCCAGCAGTGAAGAGGGGGCGGTCACTGAAGCTTTCTTT. This translates into CASSEEGAVTEAFF. The full variable domain, rest sourced from reference TRBV2 and TRBJ1-1, is EPEVTQTPSHQVTQMGQEVILRCVPISNHLYFYWYRQILGQKVEFLVSFYNNEISEKSEIFDDQFSVERPDGSNFTLKIRSTKLEDSAMYFCASSEEGAVTEAFFGQGTRLTVV.

The chain links TRBV9 to TRBJ2-2; tentatively, D is TRBD1 (6 bases). The V gene's germline CDR1 is SGDLS and CDR2 YYNGEE. CDR3 length: 16 amino acids. Trimming took 4 bases from V and 6 from J, leaving 19 bases between them. The DNA for the CDR3 is TGTGCCAGCAGCACCCTCCCCACAGGGATCGCCGGGGAGCTGTTTTTT. This gives the protein CASSTLPTGIAGELFF.

The gene calls are TRBV27 and TRBJ2-1; TRBD2 is a possible D gene (5 bases). The CDR3 extends over 14 amino acids. V gave up 6 bases and J gave up 7 bases, with 16 bases separating them. Germline V CDR1 and CDR2: MNHEY, SMNVEV (reference sequence). Written as DNA, the CDR3 is TGTGCCAGCAGCCTCCAGGCGGGCTCGAATGAGCAGTTCTTC. Its protein is CASSLQAGSNEQFF.

The CDR3 region is CASSPGGTFGAFF. The CDR3 nucleotides read TGTGCCAGCAGCCCCGGGGGGACCTTCGGAGCTTTCTTT. The rearrangement links TRBV11-2 to TRBJ1-1, with TRBD1 as a possible D gene (5 bases). V was cut by 5 bases and J by 10 bases, with 17 bases left in between. The CDR3 extends over 13 amino acids. Germline lookup yields CDR1 SGHAT and CDR2 FQNNGV.

The chain has TRBV7-9 and TRBJ1-4; a possible D gene is TRBD1 (5 bases). The V gene's germline CDR1 is SEHNR and CDR2 FQNEAQ (reference sequence). The CDR3 runs 17 residues. V lost 5 bases and J lost 2, with 18 bases in between. CDR3 sequence reads: CASSISGLPGTNEKLFF. The CDR3 DNA reads TGTGCCAGCAGCATATCGGGACTCCCTGGGACTAATGAAAAACTGTTTTTT. Supplemented by reference TRBV7-9 and TRBJ1-4, the full variable domain reads DTGVSQNPRHKITKRGQNVTFRCDPISEHNRLYWYRQTLGQGPEFLTYFQNEAQLEKSRLLSDRFSAERPKGSFSTLEIQRTEQGDSAMYLCASSISGLPGTNEKLFFGSGTQLSVL.

Comments on this clone: One end of the junction varies from germline; a read error may be responsible. The gene calls are TRBV19 and TRBJ1-2, with D perhaps matching TRBD1 (5 bases). Per the germline V gene, CDR1 is LNHDA and CDR2 is SQIVND (reference sequence). The CDR3 length is 16 residues. The DNA of the CDR3 is TGTGCCAGCAGTACGGTGGGGACTGCGGATTTCTATGGCTACACCTTC. It specifies CASSTVGTADFYGYTF.

About this clone itself: Other DNA sequences in the same sample also yield this CDR3. The chain couples TRBV25-1 to TRBJ1-5, with D hard to call. The CDR3 consists of 12 residues. V was clipped by 6 bases and J by 2 bases, with 5 bases between them. Per germline, CDR1 MGHDK and CDR2 SYGVNS. The CDR3 nucleotides read TGTGCCAGCAGGGAGGGCAATCAGCCCCAGCATTTT. Translating it yields CASREGNQPQHF. Based on the CDR3 plus reference TRBV25-1 and TRBJ1-5, the full variable domain is EADIYQTPRYLVIGTGKKITLECSQTMGHDKMYWYQQDPGMELHLIHYSYGVNSTEKGDLSSESTVSRIRTEHFPLTLESARPSHTSQYLCASREGNQPQHFGDGTRLSIL.

This chain uses TRBV6-5 with TRBJ2-5; 9 bases align to TRBD2. Trimming removed 2 bases from V and 5 bases from J; junction bases left unmatched: 9. The CDR3 is 16 amino acids. Germline assignment: CDR1 MNHEY and CDR2 SVGAGI. The DNA of the CDR3 is TGTGCCAGCAGTTACCTTGGCGGGGGGGCCGTGGAGACCCAGTACTTC. It specifies CASSYLGGGAVETQYF.

V usage is TRBV6-1 and J usage is TRBJ1-2; no clear D gene. The germline gives CDR1 MNHNS, CDR2 SASEGT. The CDR3 runs 14 residues. The V end was cut by 2 bases, the J end by 5 bases, with 12 bases between. CDR3 protein: CASSERGWLYGYTF. CDR3 in DNA: TGTGCCAGCAGTGAACGAGGGTGGTTATATGGCTACACCTTC.

The chain has TRBV10-3 and TRBJ2-7; D possibly corresponds to TRBD1 (6 bases). Looked up from germline, CDR1 is ENHRY and CDR2 is SYGVKD. V dropped 1 base and J dropped 1 base, with 14 bases sitting between them. This CDR3 region has 16 residues. CDR3 amino acids: CAISEFHRDISYEQYF. For the CDR3, the DNA is TGTGCCATCAGTGAGTTCCACCGGGACATTTCCTACGAGCAGTACTTC.

The chain uses TRBV5-1 and TRBJ1-2; D is undetermined. CDR3 size: 13 residues. The germline V and J ends were trimmed by 1 base and 8 bases, with 12 bases remaining between them. CDR1 SGHRS and CDR2 YFSETQ come from the germline V gene. CDR3 protein: CASSLNKAGGYTF. The CDR3 DNA sequence: TGCGCCAGCAGCTTGAACAAAGCCGGGGGCTACACCTTC. The full variable domain, its missing parts supplied by reference TRBV5-1 and TRBJ1-2, is KAGVTQTPRYLIKTRGQQVTLSCSPISGHRSVSWYQQTPGQGLQFLFEYFSETQRNKGNFPGRFSGRQFSNSRSEMNVSTLELGDSALYLCASSLNKAGGYTFGSGTRLTVV.

The rearrangement joins TRBV12-3 or TRBV12-4 to TRBJ2-5, with D perhaps TRBD2 (6 bases). Deletions cut 5 bases from V and 5 bases from J, with 12 bases between. The CDR3 has 13 residues. The CDR3 DNA follows: TGTGCCAGCAGTCGGGGGAGCCGGGAGACCCAGTACTTC. Translating gives CASSRGSRETQYF.

The chain recombines TRBV5-4 with TRBJ1-2; D gene uncertain. Trimming shortened V by 2 bases and J by 6 bases, and 14 bases separated the two germline ends. The CDR3 loop spans 14 amino acids. The germline V gene has CDR1 SGHNT and CDR2 YYREEE (reference sequence). The CDR3 nucleotides read TGTGCCAGCAGCTTAGCGCGTCCGCGTGATGGCTACACCTTC. This gives the protein CASSLARPRDGYTF.

This sequence joins TRBV4-2 and TRBJ2-3; 11 nucleotides match TRBD2. The CDR3 consists of 16 residues. The trim removed 6 bases at V and 4 bases at J, leaving 9 bases unmatched. The V gene's germline CDR1 is LGHNA and CDR2 YNFKEQ. In DNA form, the CDR3 reads TGTGCCAGCAGAAAGGGAGCTAGCGGGGGGCCAGATACGCAGTATTTT. Translation: CASRKGASGGPDTQYF.

The chain carries TRBV2 and TRBJ2-2, with unresolved D. This CDR3 is 14 amino acids long. Germline CDR1 is SNHLY and CDR2 is FYNNEI. Deletions cut 7 bases from V and 2 bases from J, with 11 bases between. CDR3 protein: CASKVDTNTGELFF. The CDR3 nucleotides read TGTGCCAGCAAAGTAGACACAAACACCGGGGAGCTGTTTTTT.

Concerning this clone: Other nucleotide sequences in the sample specify the same CDR3. V usage is TRBV15 and J usage is TRBJ2-7, with TRBD1 matching over 9 bases. The V and J ends lost 3 bases and 4 bases, in that order; junction bases with no gene match: 1. The CDR3 extends over 13 amino acids. Germline V CDR1 and CDR2: LNHNV, YYDKDF (reference sequence). The CDR3 reads CATSRDRGYEQYF. For the CDR3, the DNA is TGTGCCACCAGCAGGGACAGGGGTTACGAGCAGTACTTC.

This chain uses TRBV6-5 with TRBJ1-5; TRBD1 is a possible D gene (5 bases). Per the germline V gene, CDR1 is MNHEY and CDR2 is SVGAGI. The CDR3 length is 14 residues. V lost 0 bases and J 4 bases, leaving 7 bases between the germline ends. CDR3 region: CASSYSRGNQPQHF. The CDR3 nucleotides are TGTGCCAGCAGTTACTCACGGGGGAATCAGCCCCAGCATTTT.